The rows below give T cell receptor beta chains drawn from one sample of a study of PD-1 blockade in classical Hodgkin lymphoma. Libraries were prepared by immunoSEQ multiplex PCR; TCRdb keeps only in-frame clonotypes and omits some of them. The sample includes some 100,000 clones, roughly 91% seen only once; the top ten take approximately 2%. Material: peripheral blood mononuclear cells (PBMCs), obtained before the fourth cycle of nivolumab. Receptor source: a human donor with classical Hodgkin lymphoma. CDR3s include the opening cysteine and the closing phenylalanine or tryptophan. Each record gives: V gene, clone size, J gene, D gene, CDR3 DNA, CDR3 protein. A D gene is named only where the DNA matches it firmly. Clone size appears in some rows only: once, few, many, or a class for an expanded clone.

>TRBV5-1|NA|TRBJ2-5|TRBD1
TGCGCCAGCAGCTTGACGGACAGGGGGAATCAAGAGACCCAGTACTTC
CASSLTDRGNQETQYF
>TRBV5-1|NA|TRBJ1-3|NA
TGCGCCAGCAGCCCCGTCGGCTCTGGAAACACCATATATTTT
CASSPVGSGNTIYF
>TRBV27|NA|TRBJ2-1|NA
TGTGCCACCCAACCGCCGCGCGACCCCTCCTACAATGAGCAGTTCTTC
CATQPPRDPSYNEQFF
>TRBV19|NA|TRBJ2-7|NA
TGTGCCAGTAAAACTGGGGGGGGACAGGCCTACGAGCAGTACTTC
CASKTGGGQAYEQYF
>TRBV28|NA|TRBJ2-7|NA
TGTGCCAGCACGCGGAGCGGCCCACTAGATGACGAGCAGTACTTC
CASTRSGPLDDEQYF
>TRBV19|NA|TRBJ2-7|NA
TGTGCCAGTGGAGTTGGACAGCCCTACGAGCAGTACTTC
CASGVGQPYEQYF
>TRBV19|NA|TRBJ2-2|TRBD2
TGTGCCAGTAGTATACCCACTGTGGTAGCGGGAGATCCCGGGGAGCTGTTTTTT
CASSIPTVVAGDPGELFF
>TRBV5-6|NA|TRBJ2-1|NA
TGTGCCAGCAGCTTGTCCCTTTTGTCGGATGAGCAGTTCTTC
CASSLSLLSDEQFF
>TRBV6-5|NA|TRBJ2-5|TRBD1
TGTGCCAGCTCCTCCTCCCGACGACAGGGAGAGACCCAGTACTTC
CASSSSRRQGETQYF
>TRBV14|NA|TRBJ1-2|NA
TGTGCCAGCAGCTCGAGACAGACTAACTATGGCTACACCTTC
CASSSRQTNYGYTF
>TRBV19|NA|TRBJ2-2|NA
TGTGCCAGCAAAGTGGGGGGGGACAGGACCTACGCGAACACCGGGGAGCTGTTTTTT
CASKVGGDRTYANTGELFF
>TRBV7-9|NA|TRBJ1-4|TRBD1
TGTGCCAGCAGCTTTCTTCCGGGACAGGGGGTAGGAGGTGAAAAACTGTTTTTT
CASSFLPGQGVGGEKLFF
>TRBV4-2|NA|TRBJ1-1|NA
TGTGCCAGCAGCCGCCAACGGGCCTCCCAGACAGAAGAAGCTTTCTTT
CASSRQRASQTEEAFF
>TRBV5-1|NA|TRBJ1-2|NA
TGCGCCAGCAGCTTGGACTTCTCACTGGGGTATGGCTACACCTTC
CASSLDFSLGYGYTF
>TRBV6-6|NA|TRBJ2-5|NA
TGTGCCAGCAGTTACTTCAAGGGGCAGCGCCAAGAGACCCAGTACTTC
CASSYFKGQRQETQYF
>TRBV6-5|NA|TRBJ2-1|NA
TGTGCCAGCAGTTACTCCCTGATCTACAATGAGCAGTTCTTC
CASSYSLIYNEQFF
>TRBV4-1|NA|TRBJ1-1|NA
TGCGCCAGCAGCCACGGCCGCCGGGGAAACACTGAAGCTTTCTTT
CASSHGRRGNTEAFF
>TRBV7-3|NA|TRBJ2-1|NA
TGTGCCAGCAGGTTTGCGGACCATGAGCAGTTCTTC
CASRFADHEQFF
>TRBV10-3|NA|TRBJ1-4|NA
TGTGCCATCAGTGCGGTAGGGGGGGATGAAAAACTGTTTTTT
CAISAVGGDEKLFF
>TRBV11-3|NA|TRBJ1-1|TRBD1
TGTGCCAGCAGCCTTGGGACAGGGGGCCTAGGAACTGAAGCTTTCTTT
CASSLGTGGLGTEAFF
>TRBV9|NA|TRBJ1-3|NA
TGTGCCAGCAGCCCTACCGGTCCGGGAAACACCATATATTTT
CASSPTGPGNTIYF
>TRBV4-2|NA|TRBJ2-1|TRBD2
TGTGCCAGCAGCCCTCTATGGACTAGCGGAACCTACAGTTTAGGCGGGATCTACAATGAGCAGTTCTTC
CASSPLWTSGTYSLGGIYNEQFF
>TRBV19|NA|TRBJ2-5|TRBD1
TGTGCCAGCAAGCTCGGGACAGGAGGAGGCGAGACCCAGTACTTC
CASKLGTGGGETQYF
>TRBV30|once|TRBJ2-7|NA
TGTGCCTGGAGGGGGCGGACAGTCCTTACCTACGAGCAGTACTTC
CAWRGRTVLTYEQYF
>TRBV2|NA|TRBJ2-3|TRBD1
TGTGCCAGCGGGACAGGCACAGATACGCAGTATTTT
CASGTGTDTQYF
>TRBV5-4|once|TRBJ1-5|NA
TGTGCCAGCAGCCCTGACAGGTCGGTTCAGCCCCAGCATTTT
CASSPDRSVQPQHF
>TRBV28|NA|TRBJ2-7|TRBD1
TGTGCCAGCAGTTGGGGACAGGGTGAGCAGTACTTC
CASSWGQGEQYF
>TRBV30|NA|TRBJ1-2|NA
TGTGCCTGGAGTTCCCAGGGCCCTTACTATGGCTACACCTTC
CAWSSQGPYYGYTF